What follows are 29 T cell receptor beta chains derived from one specimen sequenced in a study of cytomegalovirus exposure and HLA in healthy donors. Primers: 60 Vbeta forward and 13 Jbeta reverse. Sequenced by immunoSEQ multiplex PCR; TCRdb stores in-frame clones only, minus some. This sample's table reports approximately 140,000 clones. The specimen sequenced was PBMCs. These receptors were obtained from a woman aged 50 to 65 in good health and CMV-seronegative.

The chain couples TRBV5-1 to TRBJ1-2; TRBD1 agrees at 9 bases. The germline CDR1 and CDR2 sequences are SGHRS and YFSETQ. Germline trimming cut 3 bases from V and 8 bases from J; bases unmatched to any gene: 8. CDR3 length equals 14 residues. The CDR3 DNA reads TGCGCCAGCAGCTGGTCACAGGGGGCCGAAGGCTACACCTTC. Its protein is CASSWSQGAEGYTF.

The V and J genes are TRBV28 and TRBJ2-7; TRBD1 matches at 7 bases. CDR3 size: 14 residues. V was pared by 6 bases and J by 0 bases, with 5 bases of the junction left unmatched. Per germline, CDR1 MDHEN and CDR2 SYDVKM. This CDR3 is CASSLRQGSYEQYF. Here the CDR3 DNA reads TGTGCCAGCAGCCTTCGACAGGGCTCCTACGAGCAGTACTTC.

The CDR3 protein is CASSFPGQKGETQYF. The CDR3 nucleotides read TGCGCCAGCAGCTTCCCGGGACAAAAAGGGGAGACCCAGTACTTC. The rearrangement links TRBV5-1 to TRBJ2-5; D is possibly TRBD1 (6 bases). Germline V gives CDR1 SGHRS, CDR2 YFSETQ. Trimming left V 2 bases short and J 5 bases short, with 16 bases between. The CDR3 runs 15 residues.

This chain links TRBV4-2 with TRBJ2-5; TRBD2 aligns across 12 bases. This CDR3 comprises 18 residues. Per germline, CDR1 LGHNA and CDR2 YNFKEQ. The V and J ends lost 1 base and 1 base, in that order; junction bases with no gene match: 7. For the CDR3, the DNA is TGTGCCAGCAGCCAAGGGACTAGCGGGGCGGCCTCCCAAGAGACCCAGTACTTC. Amino acid sequence: CASSQGTSGAASQETQYF.

CDR3 DNA sequence: TGCGCCAGCATCGACACAGGGGCCGGTGGCTACACCTTC. It is translated as CASIDTGAGGYTF. V gene TRBV5-1 combines with J gene TRBJ1-2; 7 nucleotides agree with TRBD1. V shed 6 bases, J shed 7 bases, and the junction held 9 bases outside the gene matches. The germline gives CDR1 SGHRS, CDR2 YFSETQ. The CDR3 has 13 residues.

The chain links TRBV7-3 to TRBJ1-2; TRBD1 might be the D (6 bases). Germline V gives CDR1 SGHTA, CDR2 FQGTGA. The CDR3 length is 15 residues. Trimming pared 1 base from V and 6 bases from J, leaving 15 bases between. CDR3 protein: CASSLRAGGADGYTF. The CDR3, as DNA: TGTGCCAGCAGCTTAAGGGCCGGGGGGGCCGATGGCTACACCTTC.

The chain has TRBV5-1 and TRBJ2-7; 10 bases map to TRBD1. There are 17 residues in the CDR3. V dropped 3 bases and J dropped 7; count of bases not matched to a gene: 16. Germline loops: CDR1 SGHRS, CDR2 YFSETQ. CDR3 nucleotides: TGCGCCAGCAGCTCCGGGACAGGGGTTTATGTTTCGGGGGAGCAGTACTTC. It specifies CASSSGTGVYVSGEQYF.

The rearrangement joins TRBV7-7 to TRBJ2-2; D gene unclear. Trimming took 3 bases from V and 7 from J, leaving 3 bases between them. This CDR3 is built from 11 residues. The germline V gene has CDR1 SSHAT and CDR2 FNYEAQ (reference sequence). This CDR3 reads CASSFGGELFF. The CDR3 bases are TGTGCCAGCAGCTTCGGCGGGGAGCTGTTTTTT.

The V and J genes are TRBV18 and TRBJ2-1, with TRBD1 matching 8 bases. Trimming removed 3 bases from V and 5 bases from J; junction bases left unmatched: 9. From germline, CDR1 is KGHSH and CDR2 LQKENI. This CDR3 has 16 amino acids. The CDR3 DNA is TGTGCCAGCTCACCGAGGGACAGGCCACTGGACAATGAGCAGTTCTTC. This codes for CASSPRDRPLDNEQFF.

CDR3 coding DNA: TGTGCCAGCAGCCCCCCGGGGACAGGGGGTTCACCCCTCCACTTT. It encodes CASSPPGTGGSPLHF. The chain combines TRBV7-9 with TRBJ1-6, with 11 bases identical to TRBD1. Germline trimming cut 5 bases from V and 9 bases from J; bases unmatched to any gene: 6. Germline V gives CDR1 SEHNR, CDR2 FQNEAQ (reference sequence). The CDR3 runs to 15 residues.

CDR3 amino acids: CASSYTQNTEAFF. As DNA, the CDR3 is TGTGCCAGCAGTTACACACAGAACACTGAAGCTTTCTTT. The rearrangement joins TRBV6-5 to TRBJ1-1; the D is unclear. Trimming shortened V by 2 bases and J by 1 base, and 5 bases separated the two germline ends. This CDR3 has 13 amino acids. Germline assignment: CDR1 MNHEY and CDR2 SVGAGI.

The rearrangement links TRBV19 to TRBJ2-3, with D possibly TRBD2 on 6 matching bases. V shed 5 bases and J shed 2 bases, with 14 bases lying between them. The CDR3 has 15 amino acids. The germline V gene encodes CDR1 LNHDA and CDR2 SQIVND (reference sequence). The CDR3 sequence is CASSPLAYSTDTQYF. CDR3 DNA sequence: TGTGCCAGTAGTCCCCTAGCGTATTCCACAGATACGCAGTATTTT.

This sequence joins TRBV5-4 and TRBJ2-1, with 12 bases lining up with TRBD2. V shed 0 bases and J 2 bases; nucleotides not matched to a gene: 0. The CDR3 consists of 16 residues. Per the germline V gene, CDR1 is SGHNT and CDR2 is YYREEE (reference sequence). CDR3 sequence reads: CASSLGLAGAYNEQFF. For the CDR3, the DNA is TGTGCCAGCAGCTTGGGACTAGCGGGAGCCTACAATGAGCAGTTCTTC.

This chain uses TRBV5-1 with TRBJ2-5; D remains unclear. Trimming cost V 4 bases and J 2 bases, with 15 bases left between them. The CDR3 extends over 15 amino acids. Looked up from germline, CDR1 is SGHRS and CDR2 is YFSETQ. The CDR3 bases are TGCGCCAGCAGCCCGGGTGAGCGTCAACAAGAGACCCAGTACTTC. Translated, it gives CASSPGERQQETQYF. Full variable domain (remainder filled in from reference TRBV5-1 and TRBJ2-5): KAGVTQTPRYLIKTRGQQVTLSCSPISGHRSVSWYQQTPGQGLQFLFEYFSETQRNKGNFPGRFSGRQFSNSRSEMNVSTLELGDSALYLCASSPGERQQETQYFGPGTRLLVL.

This chain links TRBV25-1 with TRBJ2-7; 7 positions match TRBD2. There are 14 residues in the CDR3. With 9 bases clipped from V and 9 bases from J, the junction kept 17 bases outside the gene matches. CDR1 and CDR2 from the germline V gene are MGHDK and SYGVNS. CDR3 sequence: CASVPGGVRMRQYF. The CDR3 DNA sequence: TGTGCCAGTGTGCCTGGGGGGGTACGGATGCGGCAGTACTTC.

The chain employs TRBV18 and TRBJ1-1, with unresolved D. Trimming removed 8 bases at V and 0 bases at J, with 13 bases between. Germline loops: CDR1 KGHSH, CDR2 LQKENI. The CDR3 has 14 amino acids. In DNA, the CDR3 is TGTGCCAGCGGAGGGAATTTTATGAACACTGAAGCTTTCTTT. It specifies CASGGNFMNTEAFF.

As regards this clone: Different DNA sequences within this sample yield the same CDR3. V and J are TRBV5-1 and TRBJ1-2, with no clear D. This CDR3 has 16 amino acids. Trimming took 2 bases from V and 0 from J, leaving 14 bases between them. CDR1 and CDR2 from the germline V gene are SGHRS and YFSETQ. CDR3 coding DNA: TGCGCCAGCAGCTTACTCGTGAGCTCAACTAACTATGGCTACACCTTC. It codes for CASSLLVSSTNYGYTF.

This sequence joins TRBV6-7 and TRBJ2-1, with D possibly matching TRBD2 (6 bases). TRBV6-7 is an open reading frame whose function is uncertain. With 6 bases removed from V and 8 bases from J, the gap between germline ends came to 29 bases. The CDR3 has 18 amino acids. The CDR3 loop reads CASSLGGTNPRDLDEQFF. CDR3 in DNA: TGTGCCAGCAGCCTCGGTGGGACGAACCCCAGGGACTTGGATGAGCAGTTCTTC.

The chain carries TRBV28 and TRBJ1-2, with a weak D call TRBD1 (5 bases). Germline CDR1 is MDHEN and CDR2 is SYDVKM. The CDR3 spans 14 residues. V lost 5 bases and J 4 bases, leaving 14 bases between the germline ends. CDR3 region: CASSRLRGTYGYTF. DNA for the CDR3: TGTGCCAGCAGTCGCTTAAGGGGAACCTATGGCTACACCTTC.

The genes are TRBV28 and TRBJ1-2; TRBD1 agrees at 7 bases. Germline V CDR1 and CDR2: MDHEN, SYDVKM. Trimming cost V 7 bases and J 8 bases; bases outside gene matches: 16. This CDR3 spans 15 amino acids. In DNA form, the CDR3 reads TGTGCCAGCACTACAGGGGCTGGCAGGGGGACGGGCTACACCTTC. Amino acids: CASTTGAGRGTGYTF.

V and J are TRBV5-6 and TRBJ1-2; D not resolved. The V gene lost 4 bases and the J gene lost 2 bases, with 12 bases spanning the gap. Germline CDR1 and CDR2: SGHDT and YYEEEE. CDR3 length: 14 amino acids. The DNA of the CDR3 is TGTGCCAGCAGCGCCCTGGAGGGAAACTATGGCTACACCTTC. Amino acids: CASSALEGNYGYTF. The whole variable domain, filled in from reference TRBV5-6 and TRBJ1-2, reads DAGVTQSPTHLIKTRGQQVTLRCSPKSGHDTVSWYQQALGQGPQFIFQYYEEEERQRGNFPDRFSGHQFPNYSSELNVNALLLGDSALYLCASSALEGNYGYTFGSGTRLTVV.

This sequence joins TRBV6-5 and TRBJ1-2; a possible D gene is TRBD1 (6 bases). The CDR3 runs to 13 residues. The germline gives CDR1 MNHEY, CDR2 SVGAGI. V lost 7 bases to trimming and J lost 4 bases, with 13 bases between them. The CDR3 bases are TGTGCCAGCACCGACAGGAACCTCTATGGCTACACCTTC. Encoded protein: CASTDRNLYGYTF.

V and J are TRBV28 and TRBJ2-1; 7 bases agree with TRBD1. The CDR3 spans 16 residues. The V gene end was trimmed by 5 bases and the J gene end by 0 bases; junction bases not matched to a gene: 7. Germline CDR1 reads MDHEN; CDR2 reads SYDVKM. CDR3 loop: CASSPTGISSYNEQFF. The DNA of the CDR3 is TGTGCCAGCAGTCCGACAGGGATCAGCTCCTACAATGAGCAGTTCTTC.

CDR3 sequence reads: CASSIGPQGGRETQYF. The CDR3 DNA is TGTGCCAGTAGTATAGGGCCCCAGGGGGGAAGGGAGACCCAGTACTTC. The chain joins TRBV19 to TRBJ2-5; D may be TRBD1 (7 bases). CDR1 is LNHDA and CDR2 is SQIVND in the germline V gene (reference sequence). This CDR3 is 16 amino acids long. V lost 1 base and J 5 bases, leaving 17 bases between the germline ends.

The chain has TRBV28 and TRBJ2-4; D not certain. The length of the CDR3 is 13 residues. V lost 7 bases to trimming and J lost 4 bases, with 11 bases between them. Germline V gives CDR1 MDHEN, CDR2 SYDVKM. CDR3 amino acids: CASKLGEKNIQYF. As DNA, the CDR3 is TGTGCCAGCAAGTTGGGCGAGAAAAACATTCAGTACTTC. Drawing the rest from reference TRBV28 and TRBJ2-4, the complete variable domain is DVKVTQSSRYLVKRTGEKVFLECVQDMDHENMFWYRQDPGLGLRLIYFSYDVKMKEKGDIPEGYSVSREKKERFSLILESASTNQTSMYLCASKLGEKNIQYFGAGTRLSVL.

The V call is TRBV14, the J call TRBJ2-7; the D gene is possibly TRBD1 (5 bases). Deletions cut 5 bases from V and 3 bases from J, with 17 bases between. CDR1 SGHDN and CDR2 FVKESK come from the germline V gene. The length of the CDR3 is 15 residues. The CDR3 loop is CASSSRQTPLYEQYF. The DNA of the CDR3 is TGTGCCAGCAGCAGCCGACAGACGCCCCTCTACGAGCAGTACTTC.

The J gene is TRBJ1-2, the V gene TRBV5-1; D unresolved. V was clipped by 1 base and J by 0 bases, with 7 bases between them. Germline V CDR1 and CDR2: SGHRS, YFSETQ. The CDR3 is 14 amino acids. The CDR3 coding sequence is TGCGCCAGCAGCTTGACAGCAGCTAACTATGGCTACACCTTC. It specifies CASSLTAANYGYTF. The variable domain in full, completed from reference TRBV5-1 and TRBJ1-2, reads KAGVTQTPRYLIKTRGQQVTLSCSPISGHRSVSWYQQTPGQGLQFLFEYFSETQRNKGNFPGRFSGRQFSNSRSEMNVSTLELGDSALYLCASSLTAANYGYTFGSGTRLTVV.

The V and J genes are TRBV6-4 and TRBJ2-6; D call uncertain. Germline lookup yields CDR1 MRHNA and CDR2 SNTAGT. This CDR3 contains 14 residues. Trimming took 7 bases from V and 0 from J, leaving 7 bases between them. Written as DNA, the CDR3 is TGTGCCAGCAAGGCGGACTCTGGGGCCAACGTCCTGACTTTC. It codes for CASKADSGANVLTF.

To note about this clone: The same CDR3 can be traced to other DNA sequences in this sample. The chain has TRBV9 and TRBJ2-5; TRBD2 agrees at 8 bases. The CDR3 loop spans 14 amino acids. V lost 0 bases to trimming and J lost 5 bases; unmatched junction nucleotides: 3. Germline assignment: CDR1 SGDLS and CDR2 YYNGEE. In DNA, the CDR3 is TGTGCCAGCAGCGTAGGAGCGGGGGAGGAGACCCAGTACTTC. This codes for CASSVGAGEETQYF.